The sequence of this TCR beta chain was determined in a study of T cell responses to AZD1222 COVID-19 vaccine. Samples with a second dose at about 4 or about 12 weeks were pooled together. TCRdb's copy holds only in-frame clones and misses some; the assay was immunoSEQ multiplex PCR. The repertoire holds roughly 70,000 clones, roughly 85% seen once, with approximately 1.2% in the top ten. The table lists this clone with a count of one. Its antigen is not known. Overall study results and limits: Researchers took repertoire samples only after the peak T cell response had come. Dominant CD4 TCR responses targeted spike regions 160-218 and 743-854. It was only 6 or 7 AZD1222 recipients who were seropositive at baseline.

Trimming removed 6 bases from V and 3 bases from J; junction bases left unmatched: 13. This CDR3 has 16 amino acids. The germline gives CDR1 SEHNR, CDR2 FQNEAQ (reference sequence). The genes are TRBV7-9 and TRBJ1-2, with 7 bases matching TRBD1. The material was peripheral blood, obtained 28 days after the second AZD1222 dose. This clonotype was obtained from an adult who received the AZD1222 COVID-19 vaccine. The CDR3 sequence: CASRTISGQAYYGYTF. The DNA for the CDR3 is TGTGCCAGCAGAACTATCTCAGGACAGGCCTACTATGGCTACACCTTC. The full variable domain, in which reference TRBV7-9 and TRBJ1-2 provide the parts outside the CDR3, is DTGVSQNPRHKITKRGQNVTFRCDPISEHNRLYWYRQTLGQGPEFLTYFQNEAQLEKSRLLSDRFSAERPKGSFSTLEIQRTEQGDSAMYLCASRTISGQAYYGYTFGSGTRLTVV.